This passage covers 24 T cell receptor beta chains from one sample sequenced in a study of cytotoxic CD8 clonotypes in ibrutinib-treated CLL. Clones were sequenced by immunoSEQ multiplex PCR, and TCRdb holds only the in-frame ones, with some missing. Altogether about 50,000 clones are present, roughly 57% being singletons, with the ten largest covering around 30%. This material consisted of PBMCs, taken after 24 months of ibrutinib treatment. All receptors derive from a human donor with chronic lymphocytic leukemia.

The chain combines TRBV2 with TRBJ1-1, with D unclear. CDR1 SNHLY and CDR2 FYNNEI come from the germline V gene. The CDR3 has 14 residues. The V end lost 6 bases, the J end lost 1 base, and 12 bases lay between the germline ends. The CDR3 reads CASSSIQGNTEAFF. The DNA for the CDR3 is TGTGCCAGCAGCTCTATACAAGGGAACACTGAAGCTTTCTTT.

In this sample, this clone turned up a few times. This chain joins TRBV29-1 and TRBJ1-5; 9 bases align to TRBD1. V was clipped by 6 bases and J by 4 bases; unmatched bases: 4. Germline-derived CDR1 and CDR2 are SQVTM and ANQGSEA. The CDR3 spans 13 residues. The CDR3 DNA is TGCAGCGTGGGACAGGGTATGAATCAGCCCCAGCATTTT. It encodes CSVGQGMNQPQHF.

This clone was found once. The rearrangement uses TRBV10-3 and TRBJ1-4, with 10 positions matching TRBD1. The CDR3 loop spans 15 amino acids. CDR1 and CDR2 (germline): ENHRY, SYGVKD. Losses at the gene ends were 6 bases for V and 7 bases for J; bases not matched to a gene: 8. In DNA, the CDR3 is TGTGCCATCAGGAGGACAGGGGGAGTTGGTGAAAAACTGTTTTTT. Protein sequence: CAIRRTGGVGEKLFF.

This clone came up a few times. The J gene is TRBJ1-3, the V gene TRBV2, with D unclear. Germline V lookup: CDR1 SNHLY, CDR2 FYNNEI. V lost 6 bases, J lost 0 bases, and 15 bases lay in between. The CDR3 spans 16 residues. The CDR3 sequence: CASSETSVASGNTIYF. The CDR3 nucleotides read TGTGCCAGCAGCGAAACCTCCGTCGCCTCTGGAAACACCATATATTTT.

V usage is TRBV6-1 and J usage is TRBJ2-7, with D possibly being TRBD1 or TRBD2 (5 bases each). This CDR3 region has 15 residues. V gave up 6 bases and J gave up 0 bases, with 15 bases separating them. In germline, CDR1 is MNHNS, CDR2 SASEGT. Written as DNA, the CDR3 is TGTGCCAGCAGAGGCTCAGGGAGAAGCTCCTACGAGCAGTACTTC. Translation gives CASRGSGRSSYEQYF.

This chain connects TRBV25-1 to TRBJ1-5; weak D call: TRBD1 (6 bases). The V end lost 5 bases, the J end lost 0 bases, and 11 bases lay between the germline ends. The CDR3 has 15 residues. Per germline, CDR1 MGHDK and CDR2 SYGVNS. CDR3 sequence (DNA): TGTGCCAGCAGTTCAACGGACAGTAGCAATCAGCCCCAGCATTTT. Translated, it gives CASSSTDSSNQPQHF.

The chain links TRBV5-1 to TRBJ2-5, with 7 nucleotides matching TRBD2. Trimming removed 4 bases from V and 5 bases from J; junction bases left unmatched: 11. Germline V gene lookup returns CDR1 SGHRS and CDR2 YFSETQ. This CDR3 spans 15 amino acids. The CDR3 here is CASSPRQRGVETQYF. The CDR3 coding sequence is TGCGCCAGCAGCCCGCGCCAGCGGGGTGTGGAGACCCAGTACTTC.

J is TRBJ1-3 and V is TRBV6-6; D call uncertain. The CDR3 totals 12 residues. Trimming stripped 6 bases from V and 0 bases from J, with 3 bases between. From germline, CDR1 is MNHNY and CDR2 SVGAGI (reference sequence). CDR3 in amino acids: CASSLSGNTIYF. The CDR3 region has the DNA TGTGCCAGCAGCCTCTCTGGAAACACCATATATTTT.

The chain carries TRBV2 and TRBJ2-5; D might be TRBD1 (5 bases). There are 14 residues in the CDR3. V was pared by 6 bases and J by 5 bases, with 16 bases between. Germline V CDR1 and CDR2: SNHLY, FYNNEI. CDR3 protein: CASSQQDLGETQYF. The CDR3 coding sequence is TGTGCCAGCAGCCAACAGGATCTGGGCGAGACCCAGTACTTC. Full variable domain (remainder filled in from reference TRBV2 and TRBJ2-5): EPEVTQTPSHQVTQMGQEVILRCVPISNHLYFYWYRQILGQKVEFLVSFYNNEISEKSEIFDDQFSVERPDGSNFTLKIRSTKLEDSAMYFCASSQQDLGETQYFGPGTRLLVL.

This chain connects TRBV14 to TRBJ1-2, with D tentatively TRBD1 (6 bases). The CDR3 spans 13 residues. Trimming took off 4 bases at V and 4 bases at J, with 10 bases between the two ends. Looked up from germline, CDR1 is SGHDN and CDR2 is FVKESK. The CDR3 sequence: CASSLTGFYGYTF. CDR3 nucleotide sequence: TGTGCCAGCAGCCTAACAGGGTTCTATGGCTACACCTTC.

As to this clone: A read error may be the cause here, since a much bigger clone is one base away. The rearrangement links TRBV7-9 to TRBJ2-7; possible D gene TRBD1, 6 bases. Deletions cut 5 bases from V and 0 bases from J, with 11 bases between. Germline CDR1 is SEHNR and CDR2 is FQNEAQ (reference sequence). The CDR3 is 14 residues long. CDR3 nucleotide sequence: TGTGCCAGCAGCCAACAGGGCCACTCCTACGAGCAGTACTTC. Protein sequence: CASSQQGHSYEQYF.

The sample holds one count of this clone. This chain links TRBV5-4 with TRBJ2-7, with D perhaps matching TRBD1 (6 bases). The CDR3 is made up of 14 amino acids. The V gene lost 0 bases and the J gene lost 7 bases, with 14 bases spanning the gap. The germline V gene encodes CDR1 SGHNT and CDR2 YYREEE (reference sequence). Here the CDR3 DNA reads TGTGCCAGCAGCTTGGCAGTGGAAAGGGGGGAGCAGTACTTC. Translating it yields CASSLAVERGEQYF.

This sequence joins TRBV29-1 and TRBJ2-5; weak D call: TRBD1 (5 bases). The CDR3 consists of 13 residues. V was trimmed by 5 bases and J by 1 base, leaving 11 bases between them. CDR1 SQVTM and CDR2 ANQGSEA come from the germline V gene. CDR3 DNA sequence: TGCAGCGTTTGGAAGGGGCCCCAAGAGACCCAGTACTTC. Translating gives CSVWKGPQETQYF.

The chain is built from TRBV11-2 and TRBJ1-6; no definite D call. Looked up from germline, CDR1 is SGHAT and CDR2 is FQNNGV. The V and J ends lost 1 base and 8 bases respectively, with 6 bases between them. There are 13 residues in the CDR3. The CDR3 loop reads CASSLAQYSPLHF. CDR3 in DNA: TGTGCCAGCAGCTTAGCCCAGTATTCACCCCTCCACTTT.

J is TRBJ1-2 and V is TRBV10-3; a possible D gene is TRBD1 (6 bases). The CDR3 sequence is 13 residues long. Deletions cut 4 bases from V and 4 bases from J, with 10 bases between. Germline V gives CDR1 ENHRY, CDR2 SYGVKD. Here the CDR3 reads CAISAGEVYGYTF. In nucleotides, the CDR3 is TGTGCCATCAGTGCAGGGGAGGTCTATGGCTACACCTTC.

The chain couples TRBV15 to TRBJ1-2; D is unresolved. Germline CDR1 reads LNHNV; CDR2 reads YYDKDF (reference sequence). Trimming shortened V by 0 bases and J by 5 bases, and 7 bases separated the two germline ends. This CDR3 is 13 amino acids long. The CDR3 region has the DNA TGTGCCACCAGCAGAGACTGGGAATATGGCTACACCTTC. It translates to CATSRDWEYGYTF. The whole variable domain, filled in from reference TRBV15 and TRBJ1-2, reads DAMVIQNPRYQVTQFGKPVTLSCSQTLNHNVMYWYQQKSSQAPKLLFHYYDKDFNNEADTPDNFQSRRPNTSFCFLDIRSPGLGDTAMYLCATSRDWEYGYTFGSGTRLTVV.

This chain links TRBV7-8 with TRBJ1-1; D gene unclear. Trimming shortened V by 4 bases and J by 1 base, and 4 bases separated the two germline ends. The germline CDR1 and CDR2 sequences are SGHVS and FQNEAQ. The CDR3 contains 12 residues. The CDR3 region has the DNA TGTGCCAGCAGCTGGGAGAACACTGAAGCTTTCTTT. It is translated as CASSWENTEAFF.

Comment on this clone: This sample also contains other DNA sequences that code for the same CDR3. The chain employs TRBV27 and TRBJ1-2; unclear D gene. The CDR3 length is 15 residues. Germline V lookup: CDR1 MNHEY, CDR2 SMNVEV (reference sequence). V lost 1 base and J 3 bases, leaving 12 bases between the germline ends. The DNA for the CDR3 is TGTGCCAGCAGTTTATACGCAGGAGGCCACTATGGCTACACCTTC. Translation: CASSLYAGGHYGYTF.

The CDR3 bases are TGTGCCAGCCAAGGGACTAGCGGGGGCTACGAGCAGTACTTC. This codes for CASQGTSGGYEQYF. This chain links TRBV25-1 with TRBJ2-7, with 14 bases that match TRBD2. The CDR3 spans 14 residues. Per the germline V gene, CDR1 is MGHDK and CDR2 is SYGVNS. The ends lost 8 bases at V and 3 bases at J; junction bases unmatched: 3.

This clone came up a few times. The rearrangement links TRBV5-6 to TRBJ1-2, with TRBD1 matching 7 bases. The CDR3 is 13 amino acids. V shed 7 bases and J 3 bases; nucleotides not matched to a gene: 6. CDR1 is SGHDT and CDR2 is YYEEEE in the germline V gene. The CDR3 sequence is CASGRDSHYGYTF. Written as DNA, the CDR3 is TGTGCCAGCGGCCGGGACAGTCACTATGGCTACACCTTC.

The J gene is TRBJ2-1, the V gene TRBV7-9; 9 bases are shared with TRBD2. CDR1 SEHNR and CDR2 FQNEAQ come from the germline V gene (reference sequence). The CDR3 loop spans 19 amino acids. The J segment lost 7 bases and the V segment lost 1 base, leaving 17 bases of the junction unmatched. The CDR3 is CASSLGREAWRGGLNEQFF. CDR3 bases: TGTGCCAGCAGCTTAGGTAGAGAGGCCTGGCGGGGGGGCCTGAATGAGCAGTTCTTC.

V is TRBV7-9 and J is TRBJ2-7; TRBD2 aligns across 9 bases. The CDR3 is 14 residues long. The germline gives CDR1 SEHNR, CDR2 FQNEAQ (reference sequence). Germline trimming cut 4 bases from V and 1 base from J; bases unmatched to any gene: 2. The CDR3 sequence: CASSSSGISYEQYF. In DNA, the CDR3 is TGTGCCAGCAGCTCTAGCGGGATTTCCTACGAGCAGTACTTC.

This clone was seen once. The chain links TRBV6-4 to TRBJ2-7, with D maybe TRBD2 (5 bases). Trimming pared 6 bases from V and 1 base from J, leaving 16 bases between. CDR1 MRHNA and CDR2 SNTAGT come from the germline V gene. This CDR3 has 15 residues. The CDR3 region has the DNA TGTGCCAGCAGCGAGGGATTTCGTTATTCCTACGAGCAGTACTTC. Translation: CASSEGFRYSYEQYF.

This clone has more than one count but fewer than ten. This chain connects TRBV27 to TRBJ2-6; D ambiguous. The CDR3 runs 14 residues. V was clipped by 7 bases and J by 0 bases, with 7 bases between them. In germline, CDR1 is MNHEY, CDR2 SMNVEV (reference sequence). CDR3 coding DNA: TGTGCCAGCACTCGGAGCTCTGGGGCCAACGTCCTGACTTTC. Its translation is CASTRSSGANVLTF.